One and the same sample provided the 13 T cell receptor beta chains below, sequenced in a study of shared clonotypes between healthy human individuals. Repertoires were generated with immunoSEQ multiplex PCR, while TCRdb's copy carries only in-frame clones and drops some. Here the sample spans roughly 2.1 million clones, more than 85% being singletons. The naive CD8 population came from CD45RO-negative cells selected for CCR7, without terminally differentiated effector memory CD45RA+ cells. The sample taken for sequencing was naive CD8+ T cells from PBMCs. The origin of the receptors is a man aged 18 to 29 in good health. Some clones in this sample may be carry-over from other donors' samples.

This clone was seen only once. The rearrangement joins TRBV2 to TRBJ1-5; 7 bases are shared with TRBD1. V lost 4 bases, J lost 7 bases, and 7 bases stayed unmatched. This CDR3 region has 14 residues. In germline, CDR1 is SNHLY, CDR2 FYNNEI. The CDR3 nucleotides read TGTGCCAGCAGTGTCGGGCAGGGGGGACAGCCCCAGCATTTT. It encodes CASSVGQGGQPQHF. The complete variable domain, with remaining parts taken from reference TRBV2 and TRBJ1-5, reads EPEVTQTPSHQVTQMGQEVILRCVPISNHLYFYWYRQILGQKVEFLVSFYNNEISEKSEIFDDQFSVERPDGSNFTLKIRSTKLEDSAMYFCASSVGQGGQPQHFGDGTRLSIL.

This clone appeared a single time. This chain uses TRBV29-1 with TRBJ2-7; 12 bases line up with TRBD2. The J segment lost 3 bases and the V segment lost 2 bases, leaving 8 bases of the junction unmatched. This CDR3 spans 16 amino acids. CDR1 and CDR2 (germline): SQVTM, ANQGSEA. CDR3 nucleotide sequence: TGCAGCGTTGAACAAGGGGCTAGCGGGAGGGTCTACGAGCAGTACTTC. It specifies CSVEQGASGRVYEQYF.

The chain uses TRBV2 and TRBJ2-5, with unresolved D. The CDR3 length is 17 residues. The germline CDR1 and CDR2 sequences are SNHLY and FYNNEI. The V end was cut by 0 bases, the J end by 9 bases, with 23 bases between. The CDR3 nucleotides read TGTGCCAGCAGTGAAGCGCTTCACGTAACCCAGCGACCGGCCCAGTACTTC. Its translation is CASSEALHVTQRPAQYF.

The chain joins TRBV27 to TRBJ2-7, with 8 bases lining up with TRBD1. J lost 0 bases, V lost 5 bases, and 9 bases had no gene match. The CDR3 has 16 residues. Looked up from germline, CDR1 is MNHEY and CDR2 is SMNVEV (reference sequence). In DNA, the CDR3 is TGTGCCAGCAGTCTAAGTCAGGGGGCTCGCTCCTACGAGCAGTACTTC. This translates into CASSLSQGARSYEQYF.

The chain uses TRBV28 and TRBJ1-1; 7 bases are a match to TRBD1. Per the germline V gene, CDR1 is MDHEN and CDR2 is SYDVKM. The CDR3 covers 15 residues. The J segment lost 4 bases and the V segment lost 8 bases, leaving 13 bases of the junction unmatched. The CDR3 bases are TGTGCCAGCGGACTCATAGCGACAGGGAGCACTGAAGCTTTCTTT. Its protein is CASGLIATGSTEAFF.

This clone appeared once. The chain links TRBV28 to TRBJ2-7, with 8 bases aligning to TRBD1. The CDR3 length is 14 residues. The junction had 8 bases not matched to a gene; V was cut back by 7 bases and J by 3 bases. Germline V gene data show CDR1 as MDHEN and CDR2 as SYDVKM. CDR3 sequence reads: CASTPRTGIYEQYF. The CDR3 DNA reads as TGTGCCAGCACCCCCCGGACAGGGATCTACGAGCAGTACTTC. The entire variable domain, with the rest obtained from reference TRBV28 and TRBJ2-7, is as follows: DVKVTQSSRYLVKRTGEKVFLECVQDMDHENMFWYRQDPGLGLRLIYFSYDVKMKEKGDIPEGYSVSREKKERFSLILESASTNQTSMYLCASTPRTGIYEQYFGPGTRLTVT.

A single count supports this clone. This chain links TRBV28 with TRBJ1-5; possible D gene TRBD1, 5 bases. CDR1 is MDHEN and CDR2 is SYDVKM in the germline V gene. The ends were cut back, 6 bases at V and 0 bases at J, with 18 bases in the middle. The CDR3 is made up of 17 amino acids. The CDR3 loop reads CASRGGTLKYSNQPQHF. The CDR3 coding sequence is TGTGCCAGCAGGGGGGGGACCCTAAAATATAGCAATCAGCCCCAGCATTTT.

V is TRBV28 and J is TRBJ1-3; no clear D. The CDR3 extends over 17 amino acids. V dropped 6 bases and J dropped 0 bases, with 18 bases sitting between them. The germline V gene has CDR1 MDHEN and CDR2 SYDVKM. The CDR3 coding sequence is TGTGCCAGCAGAGTTCAGGCCAGTGAAGGCTCTGGAAACACCATATATTTT. Protein sequence: CASRVQASEGSGNTIYF.

J is TRBJ1-3 and V is TRBV9, with D uncertain. The germline V and J ends were trimmed by 3 bases and 3 bases, with 16 bases remaining between them. Per the germline V gene, CDR1 is SGDLS and CDR2 is YYNGEE. The CDR3 is 16 residues long. CDR3 in amino acids: CASSGNRVTYGNTIYF. The CDR3 coding sequence is TGTGCCAGCAGCGGAAACAGAGTCACCTATGGAAACACCATATATTTT.

Comment on this clone: Other DNA sequences in the same sample also yield this CDR3. V and J are TRBV28 and TRBJ2-7; D is perhaps TRBD1 (6 bases). V dropped 3 bases and J dropped 4 bases, with 10 bases sitting between them. This CDR3 is built from 13 residues. The germline V gene has CDR1 MDHEN and CDR2 SYDVKM. In DNA, the CDR3 is TGTGCCAGCAGTTTGCTGGACAGTTACGAGCAGTACTTC. Amino acids: CASSLLDSYEQYF.

The chain uses TRBV7-9 and TRBJ2-2, with 9 bases matching TRBD1. The junction had 3 bases not matched to a gene; V was cut back by 2 bases and J by 2 bases. The CDR3 consists of 16 residues. Germline CDR1 reads SEHNR; CDR2 reads FQNEAQ (reference sequence). The CDR3: CASSLPGQGNTGELFF. Written as DNA, the CDR3 is TGTGCCAGCAGCTTACCGGGACAGGGTAACACCGGGGAGCTGTTTTTT.

The chain links TRBV4-1 to TRBJ1-1; 8 positions match TRBD1. The CDR3 contains 14 residues. With V trimmed by 4 bases and J by 3 bases, 4 bases remained unmatched. Germline loops: CDR1 MGHRA, CDR2 YSYEKL. CDR3 region: CASSLQGAHTEAFF. The DNA of the CDR3 is TGCGCCAGCAGCCTTCAGGGGGCACACACTGAAGCTTTCTTT.

The chain carries TRBV10-3 and TRBJ1-2; 10 bases match TRBD1. Germline CDR1 reads ENHRY; CDR2 reads SYGVKD. The junction had 4 bases not matched to a gene; V was cut back by 2 bases and J by 4 bases. This CDR3 contains 15 residues. The DNA for the CDR3 is TGTGCCATCAGTGAGGACAGGGGGCGAACCTATGGCTACACCTTC. Translated, it gives CAISEDRGRTYGYTF.